These 9 T cell receptor beta chains share one sample of origin, sequenced in a study of blood T cell repertoires in COVID-19. The data were produced by immunoSEQ multiplex PCR, yet TCRdb's version contains in-frame clones alone and is incomplete. This sample yields about 380,000 clones, of which 80% to 90% are seen a single time; 1% to 1.5% belongs to the top ten. The sample comprised PBMCs or T cells enriched from blood (not recorded which). These receptors came from a man aged 25-40 years who had recovered from COVID-19.

The chain combines TRBV19 with TRBJ2-1; 9 positions agree with TRBD1. The CDR3 spans 14 residues. Trimming removed 5 bases from V and 8 bases from J; junction bases left unmatched: 7. From germline, CDR1 is LNHDA and CDR2 SQIVND (reference sequence). CDR3 residues: CASSYRDRDYEQFF. For the CDR3, the DNA is TGTGCCAGTAGTTACCGGGACAGGGACTATGAGCAGTTCTTC.

The V gene is TRBV7-9, the J gene TRBJ1-1; possibly TRBD1 for D (6 bases). The V and J ends lost 5 bases and 3 bases respectively, with 19 bases between them. CDR1 is SEHNR and CDR2 is FQNEAQ in the germline V gene (reference sequence). This CDR3 is built from 16 residues. This CDR3 reads CASSLFAGQGYTEAFF. For the CDR3, the DNA is TGTGCCAGCAGCCTCTTTGCCGGGCAGGGGTACACTGAAGCTTTCTTT.

The V call is TRBV3-1 (or the pseudogene TRBV3-2), the J call TRBJ1-2; 7 bases fit TRBD1. Per the germline V gene, CDR1 is LGHDT and CDR2 is YNNKEL (reference sequence). The CDR3 has 16 residues. V was pared by 7 bases and J by 7 bases, with 18 bases of the junction left unmatched. The CDR3, as DNA: TGTGCCAGCACCCTTTCCCTCGACAGGGCCTCAGGTGGCTACACCTTC. Encoded protein: CASTLSLDRASGGYTF.

The rearrangement joins TRBV2 to TRBJ1-5, with 9 bases identical to TRBD1. This CDR3 is 18 amino acids long. Per the germline V gene, CDR1 is SNHLY and CDR2 is FYNNEI. V shed 8 bases and J 2 bases; nucleotides not matched to a gene: 16. The CDR3 region has the DNA TGTGCCAGCGGAACTTCCCGGGACAGGGTGTTTGGCAATCAGCCCCAGCATTTT. Protein sequence: CASGTSRDRVFGNQPQHF.

The chain is built from TRBV6-5 and TRBJ1-5, with D possibly TRBD1 on 5 matching bases. Per the germline V gene, CDR1 is MNHEY and CDR2 is SVGAGI. This CDR3 comprises 15 residues. The V and J ends lost 7 bases and 3 bases respectively, with 16 bases between them. The CDR3 nucleotides read TGTGCCAGCACCCATGTCGGGGGAGTCAATCAGCCCCAGCATTTT. The encoded protein is CASTHVGGVNQPQHF.

In this sample, this clone turned up a few times. The chain recombines TRBV6-5 with TRBJ1-1; D is unclear. CDR3 length equals 13 residues. Between the trimmed V and J ends, which lost 5 bases and 3 bases, there was a span of 10 bases. CDR1 MNHEY and CDR2 SVGAGI come from the germline V gene. In nucleotides, the CDR3 is TGTGCCAGCAGTACAGCCTCGGACACTGAAGCTTTCTTT. It encodes CASSTASDTEAFF.

The chain is built from TRBV4-3 and TRBJ2-7, with D possibly being TRBD2 (6 bases). Germline V gene sequence: CDR1 LGHNA, CDR2 YSLEER. This CDR3 has 15 residues. Trimming shortened V by 0 bases and J by 6 bases, and 15 bases separated the two germline ends. CDR3 region: CASSQDRSGGSEQYF. Here the CDR3 DNA reads TGCGCCAGCAGCCAAGATCGGAGTGGGGGGTCCGAGCAGTACTTC.

This clone came up a few times. This chain uses TRBV18 with TRBJ1-1, with D possibly TRBD1 on 5 matching bases. This CDR3 has 15 amino acids. Germline V gives CDR1 KGHSH, CDR2 LQKENI. Trimming left V 4 bases short and J 1 base short, with 13 bases between. CDR3 sequence: CASSRDRNKNTEAFF. The CDR3, as DNA: TGTGCCAGCTCACGCGACAGAAATAAGAACACTGAAGCTTTCTTT. Filled out from reference TRBV18 and TRBJ1-1, the complete variable domain reads NAGVMQNPRHLVRRRGQEARLRCSPMKGHSHVYWYRQLPEEGLKFMVYLQKENIIDESGMPKERFSAEFPKEGPSILRIQQVVRGDSAAYFCASSRDRNKNTEAFFGQGTRLTVV.

The chain carries TRBV18 and TRBJ2-1; 7 bases match TRBD1. CDR3 length: 15 amino acids. V was clipped by 2 bases and J by 6 bases; unmatched bases: 7. CDR1 KGHSH and CDR2 LQKENI come from the germline V gene. CDR3 amino acids: CASSPVKGAGNEQFF. Written as DNA, the CDR3 is TGTGCCAGCTCACCAGTGAAGGGGGCCGGCAATGAGCAGTTCTTC.